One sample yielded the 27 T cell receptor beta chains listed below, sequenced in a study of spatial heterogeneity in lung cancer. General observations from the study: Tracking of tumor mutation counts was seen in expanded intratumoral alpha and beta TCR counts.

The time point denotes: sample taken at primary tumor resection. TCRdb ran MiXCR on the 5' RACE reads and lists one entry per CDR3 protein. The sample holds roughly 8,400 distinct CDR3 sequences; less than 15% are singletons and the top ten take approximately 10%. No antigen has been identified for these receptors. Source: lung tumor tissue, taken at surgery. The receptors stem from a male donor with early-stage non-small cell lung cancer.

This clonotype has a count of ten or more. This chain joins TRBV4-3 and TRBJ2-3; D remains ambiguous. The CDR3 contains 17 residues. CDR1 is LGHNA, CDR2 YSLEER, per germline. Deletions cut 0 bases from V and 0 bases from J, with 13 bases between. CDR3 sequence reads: CASSQDPRLVSTDTQYF. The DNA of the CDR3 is TGCGCCAGCAGCCAAGATCCGCGACTCGTAAGCACAGATACGCAGTATTTT.

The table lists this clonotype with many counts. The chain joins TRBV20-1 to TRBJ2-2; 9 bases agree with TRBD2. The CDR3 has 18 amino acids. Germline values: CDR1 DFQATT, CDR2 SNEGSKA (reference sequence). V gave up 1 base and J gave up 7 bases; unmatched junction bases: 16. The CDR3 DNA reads TGCAGTGCTAGAGCCCCTGGGAAAAGCGGGAGGAACGTCGGGGAGCTGTTTTTT. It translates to CSARAPGKSGRNVGELFF.

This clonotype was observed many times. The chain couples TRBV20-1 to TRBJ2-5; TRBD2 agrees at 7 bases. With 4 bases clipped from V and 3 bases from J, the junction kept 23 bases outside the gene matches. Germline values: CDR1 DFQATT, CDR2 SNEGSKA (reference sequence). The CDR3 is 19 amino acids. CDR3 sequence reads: CSATVKQASGPNWEETQYF. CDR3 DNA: TGCAGTGCTACGGTTAAGCAAGCTAGCGGACCTAACTGGGAAGAGACCCAGTACTTC.

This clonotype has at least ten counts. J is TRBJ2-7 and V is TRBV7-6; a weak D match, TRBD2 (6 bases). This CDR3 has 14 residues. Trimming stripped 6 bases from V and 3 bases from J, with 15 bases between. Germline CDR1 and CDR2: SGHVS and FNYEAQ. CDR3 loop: CASSKVAESYEQYF. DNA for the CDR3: TGTGCCAGCAGTAAGGTAGCGGAGAGCTACGAGCAGTACTTC.

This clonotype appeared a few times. CDR3 loop: CASSSSGKTHEQFF. In nucleotides, the CDR3 is TGTGCCAGCAGTAGTAGCGGGAAAACCCATGAGCAGTTCTTC. V and J are TRBV2 and TRBJ2-1, with 8 bases that match TRBD2. Germline values: CDR1 SNHLY, CDR2 FYNNEI. This CDR3 has 14 amino acids. J gave up 8 bases and V 5 bases, and 8 bases lay outside the gene matches.

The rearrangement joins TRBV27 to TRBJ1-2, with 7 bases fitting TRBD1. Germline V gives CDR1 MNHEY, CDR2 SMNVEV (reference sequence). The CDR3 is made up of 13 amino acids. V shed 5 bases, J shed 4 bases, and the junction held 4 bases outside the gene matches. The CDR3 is CASSPRTGYGYTF. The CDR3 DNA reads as TGTGCCAGCAGTCCACGGACAGGCTATGGCTACACCTTC.

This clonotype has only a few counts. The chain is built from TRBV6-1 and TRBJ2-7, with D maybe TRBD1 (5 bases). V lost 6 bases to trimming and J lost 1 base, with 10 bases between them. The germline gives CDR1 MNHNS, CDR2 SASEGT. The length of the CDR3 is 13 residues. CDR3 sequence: CASRRGESYEQYF. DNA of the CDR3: TGTGCCAGCAGAAGGGGTGAGTCCTACGAGCAGTACTTC.

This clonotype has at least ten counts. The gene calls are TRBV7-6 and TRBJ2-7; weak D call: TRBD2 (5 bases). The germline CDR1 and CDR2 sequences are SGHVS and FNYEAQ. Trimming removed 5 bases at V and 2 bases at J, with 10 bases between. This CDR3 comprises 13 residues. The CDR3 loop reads CASSAGGPYEQYF. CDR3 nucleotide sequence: TGTGCCAGCAGCGCAGGCGGGCCCTACGAGCAGTACTTC.

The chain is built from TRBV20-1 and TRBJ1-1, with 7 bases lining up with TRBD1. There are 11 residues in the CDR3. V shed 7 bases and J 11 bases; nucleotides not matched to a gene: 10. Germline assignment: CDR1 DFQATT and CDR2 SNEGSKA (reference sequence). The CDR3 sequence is CSVQGNTKAFF. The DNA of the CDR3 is TGCAGTGTACAGGGGAACACTAAGGCTTTCTTT.

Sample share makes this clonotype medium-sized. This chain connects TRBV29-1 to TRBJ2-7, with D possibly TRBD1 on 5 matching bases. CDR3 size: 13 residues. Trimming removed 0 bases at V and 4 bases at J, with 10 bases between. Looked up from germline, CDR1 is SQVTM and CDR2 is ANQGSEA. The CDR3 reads CSVEEGVRYEQYF. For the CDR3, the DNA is TGCAGCGTTGAAGAAGGGGTTCGGTACGAGCAGTACTTC.

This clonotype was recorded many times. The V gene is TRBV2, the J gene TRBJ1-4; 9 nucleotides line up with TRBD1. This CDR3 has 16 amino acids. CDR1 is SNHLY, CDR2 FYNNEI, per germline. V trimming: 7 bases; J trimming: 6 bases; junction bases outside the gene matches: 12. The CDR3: CASNVKTGGMDEKLFF. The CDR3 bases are TGTGCCAGCAACGTTAAAACAGGGGGCATGGATGAAAAACTGTTTTTT.

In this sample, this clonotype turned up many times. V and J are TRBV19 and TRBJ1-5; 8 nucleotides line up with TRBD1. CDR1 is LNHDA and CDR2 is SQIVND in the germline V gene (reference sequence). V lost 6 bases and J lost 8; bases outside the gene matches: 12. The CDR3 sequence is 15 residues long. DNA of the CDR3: TGTGCCAGTAGCCCACAGGGGGTGGGTAAAGAGCCCCAGCATTTT. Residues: CASSPQGVGKEPQHF.

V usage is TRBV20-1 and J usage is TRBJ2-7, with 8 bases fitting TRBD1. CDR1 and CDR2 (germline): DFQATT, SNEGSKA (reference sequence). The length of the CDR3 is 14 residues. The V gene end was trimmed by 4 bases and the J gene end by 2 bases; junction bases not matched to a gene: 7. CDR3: CSAIDRGLPYEQYF. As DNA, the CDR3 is TGCAGTGCTATTGACAGGGGATTGCCCTACGAGCAGTACTTC.

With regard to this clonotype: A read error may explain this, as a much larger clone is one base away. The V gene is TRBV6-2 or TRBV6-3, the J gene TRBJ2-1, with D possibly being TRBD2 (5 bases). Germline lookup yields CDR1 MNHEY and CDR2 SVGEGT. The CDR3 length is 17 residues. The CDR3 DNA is TGTGCCAGCAGTTACCAACCCGGACTGGCTAGCTACATTGAGCAGCTCTTC. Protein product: CASSYQPGLASYIEQLF.

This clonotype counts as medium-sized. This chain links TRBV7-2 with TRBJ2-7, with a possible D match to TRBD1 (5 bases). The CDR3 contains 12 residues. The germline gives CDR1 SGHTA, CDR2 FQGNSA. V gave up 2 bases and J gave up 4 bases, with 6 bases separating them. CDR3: CASSLSGYEQYF. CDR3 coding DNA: TGTGCCAGCAGCTTATCAGGGTACGAGCAGTACTTC.

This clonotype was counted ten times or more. CDR3 in amino acids: CAISSGEYTGELFF. The DNA of the CDR3 is TGTGCCATCAGTTCAGGGGAGTACACCGGGGAGCTGTTTTTT. The chain is built from TRBV10-3 and TRBJ2-2, with D perhaps matching TRBD1 (6 bases). The V end lost 5 bases, the J end lost 3 bases, and 10 bases lay between the germline ends. Germline lookup yields CDR1 ENHRY and CDR2 SYGVKD. The CDR3 contains 14 residues.

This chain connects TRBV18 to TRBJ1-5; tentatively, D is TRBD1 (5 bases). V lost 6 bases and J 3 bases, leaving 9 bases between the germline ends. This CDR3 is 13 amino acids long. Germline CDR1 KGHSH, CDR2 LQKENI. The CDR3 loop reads CASSSDTNQPQHF. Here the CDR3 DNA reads TGTGCCAGCTCTTCGGACACCAATCAGCCCCAGCATTTT.

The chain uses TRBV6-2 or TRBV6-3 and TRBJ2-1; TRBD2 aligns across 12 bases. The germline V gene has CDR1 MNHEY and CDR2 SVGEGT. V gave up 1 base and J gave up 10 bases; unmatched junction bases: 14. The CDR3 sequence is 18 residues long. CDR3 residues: CASSYFPLLAGGRGEQFF. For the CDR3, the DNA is TGTGCCAGCAGTTACTTCCCTCTACTAGCGGGAGGCCGCGGGGAGCAGTTCTTC.

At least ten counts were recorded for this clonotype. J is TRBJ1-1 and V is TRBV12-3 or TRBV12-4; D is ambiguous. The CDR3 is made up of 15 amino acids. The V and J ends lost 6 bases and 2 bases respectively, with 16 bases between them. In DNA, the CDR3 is TGTGCCAGCAGCCGGACCGACCCGAGCAACACTGAAGCTTTCTTT. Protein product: CASSRTDPSNTEAFF.

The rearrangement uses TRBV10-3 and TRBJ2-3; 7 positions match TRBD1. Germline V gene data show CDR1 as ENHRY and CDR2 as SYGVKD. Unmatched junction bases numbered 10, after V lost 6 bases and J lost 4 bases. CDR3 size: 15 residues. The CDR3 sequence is CAISRDSFRADTQYF. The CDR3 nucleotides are TGTGCCATCAGCCGGGACAGCTTTCGCGCAGATACGCAGTATTTT.

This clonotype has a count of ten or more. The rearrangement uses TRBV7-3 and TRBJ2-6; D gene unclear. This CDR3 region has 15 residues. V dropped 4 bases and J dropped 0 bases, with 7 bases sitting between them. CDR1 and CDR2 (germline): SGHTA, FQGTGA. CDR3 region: CASSSGYSGANVLTF. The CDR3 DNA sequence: TGTGCCAGCAGCTCCGGGTACTCTGGGGCCAACGTCCTGACTTTC.

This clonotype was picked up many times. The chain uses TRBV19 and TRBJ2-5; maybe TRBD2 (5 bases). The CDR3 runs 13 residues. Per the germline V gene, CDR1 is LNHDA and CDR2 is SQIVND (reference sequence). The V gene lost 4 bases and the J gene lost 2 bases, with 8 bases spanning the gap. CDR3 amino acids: CASSKSGQETQYF. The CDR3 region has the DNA TGTGCCAGTAGTAAAAGCGGACAAGAGACCCAGTACTTC.

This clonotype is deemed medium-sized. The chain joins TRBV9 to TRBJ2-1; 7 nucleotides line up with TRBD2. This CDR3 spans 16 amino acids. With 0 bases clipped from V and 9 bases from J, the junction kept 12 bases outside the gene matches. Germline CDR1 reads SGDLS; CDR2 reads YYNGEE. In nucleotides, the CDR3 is TGTGCCAGCAGCGTAGACGAGGGAGGGCCTTTCGGTGAGCAGTTCTTC. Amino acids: CASSVDEGGPFGEQFF.

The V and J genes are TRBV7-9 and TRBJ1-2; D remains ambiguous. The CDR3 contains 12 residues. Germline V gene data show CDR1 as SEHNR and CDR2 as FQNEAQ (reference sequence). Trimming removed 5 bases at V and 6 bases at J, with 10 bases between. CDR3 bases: TGTGCCAGCAGCCCCAGACCCCATGGCTACACCTTC. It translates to CASSPRPHGYTF.

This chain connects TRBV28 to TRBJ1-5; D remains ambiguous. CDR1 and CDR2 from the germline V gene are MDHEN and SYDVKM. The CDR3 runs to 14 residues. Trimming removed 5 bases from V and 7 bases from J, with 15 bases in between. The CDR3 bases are TGTGCCAGCAGTCCCCTTGAGGTGGGACAGCCCCAGCATTTT. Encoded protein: CASSPLEVGQPQHF.

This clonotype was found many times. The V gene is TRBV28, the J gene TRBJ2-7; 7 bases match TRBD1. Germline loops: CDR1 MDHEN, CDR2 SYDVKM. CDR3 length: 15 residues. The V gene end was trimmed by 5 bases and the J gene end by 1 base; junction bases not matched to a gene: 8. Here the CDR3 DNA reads TGTGCCAGCAGTCGGACAGGTTATACTTCCTACGAGCAGTACTTC. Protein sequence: CASSRTGYTSYEQYF.

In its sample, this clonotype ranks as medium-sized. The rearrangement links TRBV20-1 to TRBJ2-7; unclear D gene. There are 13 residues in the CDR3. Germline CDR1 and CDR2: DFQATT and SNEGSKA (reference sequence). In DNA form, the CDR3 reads TGCAGCGCCACATACCCACTGGCCTACGAGCAGTACTTC. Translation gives CSATYPLAYEQYF.